The rows below give T cell receptor beta chains drawn from one sample of a study of cytomegalovirus exposure and HLA in healthy donors. Generated by immunoSEQ multiplex PCR, the TCRdb table keeps only in-frame clones and is missing some. The table has around 170,000 clones, approximately 84% seen once. Specimen: PBMCs. The receptors come from a woman aged 45-65 years in good health and CMV-seropositive. CDR3s include the opening cysteine and the closing phenylalanine or tryptophan. A D gene is named only where the DNA matches it firmly. Size tells how often a clone was seen (once, few, many) or the class of an expanded clone, and some rows leave it out.

j_call,d_call,clone_size,v_call,cdr3_nt,cdr3_aa
TRBJ2-5,TRBD1,-,TRBV19,TGTGCCAGTAGTCCCGACAGGGACCAAGAGACCCAGTACTTC,CASSPDRDQETQYF
TRBJ2-5,TRBD1,-,TRBV28,TGTGCCAGCAGTTTACCGGGACAGGGGTATAGAGAGACCCAGTACTTC,CASSLPGQGYRETQYF
TRBJ1-1,-,few,TRBV7-6,TGTGCCAGCAGCTTAGGGGGGGGATCGACTGAAGCTTTCTTT,CASSLGGGSTEAFF
TRBJ2-7,-,-,TRBV27,TGTGCCAGCAGGCGGGACATCAGGGACTACGAGCAGTACTTC,CASRRDIRDYEQYF
TRBJ2-7,-,-,TRBV7-9,TGTGCCAGCAGCCGCCGCCGGGGCCTGATAAGGGGGGGCTACGAGCAGTACTTC,CASSRRRGLIRGGYEQYF
TRBJ1-1,-,few,TRBV7-3,TGTGCCAGCAGCTCTCACATGAACACTGAAGCTTTCTTT,CASSSHMNTEAFF
TRBJ2-3,-,-,TRBV7-2,TGTGCCAGCAGCTTGCCCACTAGCACAGATACGCAGTATTTT,CASSLPTSTDTQYF
TRBJ1-6,TRBD1,-,TRBV6-6,TGTGCCAGCAGTTCGGGGGTGGGACAGGGTAATTCACCCCTCCACTTT,CASSSGVGQGNSPLHF
TRBJ2-1,TRBD2,few,TRBV29-1,TGCAGCGTTGTCGGGACTAGCGGGACTTACAATGAGCAGTTCTTC,CSVVGTSGTYNEQFF
TRBJ1-1,-,few,TRBV18,TGTGCCAGCTCACCGGACAGATCTATGAACACTGAAGCTTTCTTT,CASSPDRSMNTEAFF
TRBJ2-3,TRBD2,-,TRBV5-1,TGCGCCAGCAGCTTGGGGGCGGGAGGTTATCCAGATACGCAGTATTTT,CASSLGAGGYPDTQYF
TRBJ1-1,TRBD1,few,TRBV2,TGTGCCAGCAGTTTGACAGGGGGTGGGGGCAGCACTGAAGCTTTCTTT,CASSLTGGGGSTEAFF
TRBJ2-7,-,-,TRBV7-7,TGTGCTAGCAGCTTAGCAAACAGACCCTACGAGCAGTACTTC,CASSLANRPYEQYF
TRBJ2-3,-,few,TRBV18,TGTGCCAGCTCACCTCTCGGGTCTCGGGGCACAGATACGCAGTATTTT,CASSPLGSRGTDTQYF
TRBJ2-5,-,-,TRBV5-1,TGCGCCAGCAGCTTGGGTATTGGGCGTCTCCAAGAGACCCAGTACTTC,CASSLGIGRLQETQYF
TRBJ2-2,-,-,TRBV7-9,TGTGCCAGCAGCCGCGACCTATCAGGCGGGGAGCTGTTTTTT,CASSRDLSGGELFF
TRBJ2-3,TRBD1,-,TRBV7-2,TGTGCCAGCAGCCCCACAGGGGTCAGCACAGATACGCAGTATTTT,CASSPTGVSTDTQYF
TRBJ1-5,-,few,TRBV5-1,TGCGCCAGCAGCTTGGTAGGGGAAAATCAGCCCCAGCATTTT,CASSLVGENQPQHF
TRBJ2-1,TRBD2,few,TRBV9,TGTGCCAGCAGCGTACCCCATAGCGGGAGGCTCGATGAGCAGTTCTTC,CASSVPHSGRLDEQFF
TRBJ1-2,-,-,TRBV6-1,TGTGCCAGCAGTGAATTCTTACAGGGTTTAAGCTATGGCTACACCTTC,CASSEFLQGLSYGYTF
TRBJ2-2,-,-,TRBV7-2,TGTGCCGGGCGGGGCACCGGGGAGCTGTTTTTT,CAGRGTGELFF
TRBJ2-7,TRBD1,-,TRBV5-1,TGCGCCAGCAGCCCGGGACAGGCAGAAGACGAGCAGTACTTC,CASSPGQAEDEQYF
TRBJ1-1,TRBD1,once,TRBV19,TGTGCCAGTAGTATAGGGGCAGGGGGCACTGAAGCTTTCTTT,CASSIGAGGTEAFF
TRBJ1-1,-,-,TRBV9,TGTGCCAGCAGTCCCCGAGTGGCGGCTGAAGCTTTCTTT,CASSPRVAAEAFF
TRBJ1-1,TRBD1,-,TRBV7-2,TGTGCCAGCAGCTCGCACCGGACAGGGGGCCCTATGAACACTGAAGCTTTCTTT,CASSSHRTGGPMNTEAFF
TRBJ2-5,TRBD2,-,TRBV7-2,TGTGCCAGCAGCCCACCGGGACTAGATACCCAAGAGACCCAGTACTTC,CASSPPGLDTQETQYF
TRBJ2-7,-,-,TRBV2,TGTGCCAGCAGTGAAGGCGGGGCTGCCTACGAGCAGTACTTC,CASSEGGAAYEQYF
TRBJ2-7,-,-,TRBV30,TGTGCCTGGATCCCCCTTTCCTACGAGCAGTACTTC,CAWIPLSYEQYF
TRBJ2-7,TRBD2,-,TRBV7-9,TGTGCCAGCAGCTTAGTGGTAGCGGGGGGCGAGCAGTACTTC,CASSLVVAGGEQYF
TRBJ1-4,TRBD1,once,TRBV4-3,TGCGCCAGCAGCCCGACAGGGAGGAGCGAAAAACTGTTTTTT,CASSPTGRSEKLFF
TRBJ2-5,-,few,TRBV13,TGTGCCAGCAGCCGTGGGGGCGGACAAGAGACCCAGTACTTC,CASSRGGGQETQYF
TRBJ1-1,-,-,TRBV18,TGTGCCAGCTCACCAACAGGGAAGGACACTGAAGCTTTCTTT,CASSPTGKDTEAFF
TRBJ2-3,TRBD1,-,TRBV5-1,TGCGCCAGCAGCCAGACAGGGCCCCCAGATACGCAGTATTTT,CASSQTGPPDTQYF
TRBJ1-5,-,-,TRBV7-2,TGTGCCAGCAGCTCGGACAGCCAGCCCCAGCATTTT,CASSSDSQPQHF
TRBJ1-3,TRBD1,-,TRBV7-2,TGTGCCAGCAGTACCGACAGGGTTTCTGGAAACACCATATATTTT,CASSTDRVSGNTIYF
TRBJ2-7,TRBD2,-,TRBV7-6,TGTGCCAGCAGCCTACTCGCTCAGACTAGCGGGAACTACGAGCAGTACTTC,CASSLLAQTSGNYEQYF